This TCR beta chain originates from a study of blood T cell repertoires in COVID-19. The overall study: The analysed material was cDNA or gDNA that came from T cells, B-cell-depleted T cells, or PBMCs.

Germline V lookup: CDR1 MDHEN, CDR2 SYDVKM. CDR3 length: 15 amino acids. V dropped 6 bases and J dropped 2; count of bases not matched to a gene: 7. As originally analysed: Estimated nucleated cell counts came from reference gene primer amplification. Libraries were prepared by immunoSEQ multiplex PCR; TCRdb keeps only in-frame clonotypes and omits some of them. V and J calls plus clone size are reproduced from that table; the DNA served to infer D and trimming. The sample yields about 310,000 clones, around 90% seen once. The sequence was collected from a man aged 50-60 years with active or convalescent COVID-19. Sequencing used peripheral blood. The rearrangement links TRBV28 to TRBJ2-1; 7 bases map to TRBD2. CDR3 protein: CASSPSGNTYNEQFF. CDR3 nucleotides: TGTGCCAGCAGCCCGAGCGGGAACACCTACAATGAGCAGTTCTTC.